The rows below give T cell receptor beta chains drawn from one sample of a study of CD8 T cells in ankylosing spondylitis. TCRdb reprocessed the 5' RACE reads with MiXCR, giving one entry per CDR3 protein. The sample carries roughly 250,000 distinct CDR3 sequences, 8.6% recorded once. The specimen was blood, either unsorted or a sorted T cell fraction (not recorded which). The receptor source for this set is a male donor with ankylosing spondylitis or in good health (not recorded which). Each CDR3 is given with its conserved first and last residue.

v_call: TRBV10-3; j_call: TRBJ1-5; cdr3_aa: CAISEQGGQPQHF
v_call: TRBV20-1; j_call: TRBJ1-3; cdr3_aa: CSAVPGGSGNTIYF
v_call: TRBV2; j_call: TRBJ1-1; cdr3_aa: CASSHTVNTEAFF
v_call: TRBV30; j_call: TRBJ1-4; cdr3_aa: CAWSPGQGEKLFF
v_call: TRBV7-9; j_call: TRBJ2-1; cdr3_aa: CASSPQGWVSSYNEQFF
v_call: TRBV3-1; j_call: TRBJ1-4; cdr3_aa: CASSHRQSEKLFF
v_call: TRBV29-1; j_call: TRBJ2-1; cdr3_aa: CSSSGGVYNEQFF
v_call: TRBV29-1; j_call: TRBJ2-3; cdr3_aa: CSVEDLPEEGVSTDTQYF
v_call: TRBV27; j_call: TRBJ2-5; cdr3_aa: CASSSLDRGHPETQYF
v_call: TRBV4-3; j_call: TRBJ2-1; cdr3_aa: CASSRWTSGGAGNEQFF
v_call: TRBV3-1; j_call: TRBJ2-7; cdr3_aa: CASSLAGAGAYEQYF
v_call: TRBV5-1; j_call: TRBJ1-6; cdr3_aa: CASSLGRTVNNSPLHF
v_call: TRBV7-2; j_call: TRBJ2-3; cdr3_aa: CASSRNGGDTQYF
v_call: TRBV20-1; j_call: TRBJ2-1; cdr3_aa: CSARESVNVLEREQFF
v_call: TRBV20-1; j_call: TRBJ1-5; cdr3_aa: CSASGGSGNQPQHF
v_call: TRBV7-9; j_call: TRBJ2-6; cdr3_aa: CASSPSAGANVLTF
v_call: TRBV9; j_call: TRBJ1-1; cdr3_aa: CASSVGLGNTEAFF
v_call: TRBV20-1; j_call: TRBJ2-3; cdr3_aa: CSARDRTGTDTQYF
v_call: TRBV9; j_call: TRBJ1-2; cdr3_aa: CASTPPDGRYGYTF
v_call: TRBV7-2; j_call: TRBJ2-7; cdr3_aa: CASSTSGAYEQYF
v_call: TRBV7-9; j_call: TRBJ1-2; cdr3_aa: CASSLTQRYYGYTF
v_call: TRBV6-1; j_call: TRBJ2-5; cdr3_aa: CASRPGLALETQYF
v_call: TRBV3-1; j_call: TRBJ2-1; cdr3_aa: CAICLLAGGRQSSYNEQFF
v_call: TRBV20-1; j_call: TRBJ2-1; cdr3_aa: CSAREPGLAYNEQFF
v_call: TRBV21-1; j_call: TRBJ2-7; cdr3_aa: CASSKGDASPSYEQYF
v_call: TRBV10-3; j_call: TRBJ2-3; cdr3_aa: CAISSTTDTQYF
v_call: TRBV27; j_call: TRBJ2-1; cdr3_aa: CASSLTALSSYNEQFF
v_call: TRBV30; j_call: TRBJ1-1; cdr3_aa: CAWSARTKAFF
v_call: TRBV5-6; j_call: TRBJ2-5; cdr3_aa: CASSFGTTQETQYF
v_call: TRBV5-1; j_call: TRBJ1-2; cdr3_aa: CASSLVSEGAGYTF
v_call: TRBV5-8; j_call: TRBJ1-2; cdr3_aa: CASSLGTGTYGYTF
v_call: TRBV3-1; j_call: TRBJ1-3; cdr3_aa: CASSPRTGSNTIYF
v_call: TRBV4-3; j_call: TRBJ2-5; cdr3_aa: CASSLRTGGKMGQETQYF
v_call: TRBV28; j_call: TRBJ2-7; cdr3_aa: CASSPAGREFGEQYF
v_call: TRBV20-1; j_call: TRBJ2-7; cdr3_aa: CSARPQRVPYEQYF
v_call: TRBV12-3/TRBV12-4; j_call: TRBJ1-4; cdr3_aa: CASSLPGGGRREKLFF
v_call: TRBV7-8; j_call: TRBJ1-6; cdr3_aa: CASSLRQGAFRSYNSPLHF
v_call: TRBV11-2; j_call: TRBJ2-5; cdr3_aa: CASSLEEFQETQYF
v_call: TRBV5-6; j_call: TRBJ2-3; cdr3_aa: CASSLSRGNTQYF
v_call: TRBV7-6; j_call: TRBJ2-1; cdr3_aa: CASSSGLAGGLNEQFF
v_call: TRBV29-1; j_call: TRBJ2-7; cdr3_aa: CSVVVGAYEQYF
v_call: TRBV7-2; j_call: TRBJ1-2; cdr3_aa: CASSLGRLEGYTF
v_call: TRBV5-1; j_call: TRBJ2-7; cdr3_aa: CASSLELGREQYF
v_call: TRBV3-1; j_call: TRBJ1-5; cdr3_aa: CASSQGGISNQPQHF
v_call: TRBV30; j_call: TRBJ2-1; cdr3_aa: CAWSGGLEQFF
v_call: TRBV5-1; j_call: TRBJ2-1; cdr3_aa: CASSLTRGEQFF
v_call: TRBV24-1; j_call: TRBJ1-2; cdr3_aa: CATSESGTGVYGYTF
v_call: TRBV7-2; j_call: TRBJ2-7; cdr3_aa: CASSPLATHEQYF
v_call: TRBV7-2; j_call: TRBJ1-2; cdr3_aa: CASSSGQTRIGYTF
v_call: TRBV6-2/TRBV6-3; j_call: TRBJ2-2; cdr3_aa: CASSYVTANTGELFF
v_call: TRBV12-3/TRBV12-4; j_call: TRBJ2-3; cdr3_aa: CASSLAAGASTDTQYF
v_call: TRBV6-2/TRBV6-3; j_call: TRBJ1-6; cdr3_aa: CASSPGTSNSPLHF
v_call: TRBV30; j_call: TRBJ2-1; cdr3_aa: CAWSPGLPHNEQFF
v_call: TRBV30; j_call: TRBJ1-4; cdr3_aa: CAWSVPLNEKLFF
v_call: TRBV6-1; j_call: TRBJ2-7; cdr3_aa: CASKAGPYEQYF
v_call: TRBV29-1; j_call: TRBJ1-2; cdr3_aa: CSAVSLGTRGGYTF